A single sample is the source of the 9 T cell receptor beta chains below, sequenced in a study of CD8 T cells in Susac syndrome. Random hexamers served to reverse transcribe about 0.5 to 1 ug RNA. TCRdb itself ran the immunoSEQ multiplex PCR reads through MiXCR, one entry per CDR3 protein. This table holds 55,000 to 70,000 distinct CDR3 sequences, around 93% found once. The sample comprised CD8+ T cells from PBMCs. The receptors stem from a human donor in good health.

The rearrangement joins TRBV5-6 to TRBJ1-5; D remains ambiguous. Trimming cost V 1 base and J 7 bases, with 9 bases left between them. This CDR3 spans 13 amino acids. Germline CDR1 is SGHDT and CDR2 is YYEEEE. The CDR3 loop is CASSLLAGQPQHF. The CDR3 DNA sequence: TGTGCCAGCAGCTTGTTGGCCGGCCAGCCCCAGCATTTT.

The V and J genes are TRBV7-2 and TRBJ2-1; D gene ambiguous. V shed 4 bases and J shed 0 bases, with 13 bases lying between them. Germline V gene data show CDR1 as SGHTA and CDR2 as FQGNSA. CDR3 length: 16 amino acids. CDR3 bases: TGTGCCAGCAGCTCCCCAGCACATACCTCCTACAATGAGCAGTTCTTC. It translates to CASSSPAHTSYNEQFF. Based on the CDR3 plus reference TRBV7-2 and TRBJ2-1, the full variable domain is GAGVSQSPSNKVTEKGKDVELRCDPISGHTALYWYRQSLGQGLEFLIYFQGNSAPDKSGLPSDRFSAERTGGSVSTLTIQRTQQEDSAVYLCASSSPAHTSYNEQFFGPGTRLTVL.

DNA for the CDR3: TGCAGCCTTAGCGGGGACTATGGCTACACCTTC. It codes for CSLSGDYGYTF. V usage is TRBV29-1 and J usage is TRBJ1-2; D gene ambiguous. The CDR3 spans 11 residues. V was shortened by 8 bases and J by 3 bases, with 10 bases between the two germline ends. Germline CDR1 SQVTM, CDR2 ANQGSEA. Filled out from reference TRBV29-1 and TRBJ1-2, the complete variable domain reads SAVISQKPSRDICQRGTSLTIQCQVDSQVTMMFWYRQQPGQSLTLIATANQGSEATYESGFVIDKFPISRPNLTFSTLTVSNMSPEDSSIYLCSLSGDYGYTFGSGTRLTVV.

This chain joins TRBV12-3 or TRBV12-4 and TRBJ2-1; D not certain. CDR3 size: 12 residues. The germline V and J ends were trimmed by 4 bases and 7 bases, with 8 bases remaining between them. The CDR3 protein is CASSSELNEQFF. CDR3 DNA: TGTGCCAGCAGTTCGGAACTTAATGAGCAGTTCTTC.

The chain couples TRBV5-1 to TRBJ1-2; D is uncertain. This CDR3 has 13 residues. Trimming took off 0 bases at V and 8 bases at J, with 11 bases between the two ends. Germline V CDR1 and CDR2: SGHRS, YFSETQ. This chain's CDR3 is CASSLEYGVGYTF. The CDR3 nucleotides are TGCGCCAGCAGCTTGGAATACGGGGTCGGCTACACCTTC. Using reference TRBV5-1 and TRBJ1-2 for the parts outside the CDR3, the full variable domain is KAGVTQTPRYLIKTRGQQVTLSCSPISGHRSVSWYQQTPGQGLQFLFEYFSETQRNKGNFPGRFSGRQFSNSRSEMNVSTLELGDSALYLCASSLEYGVGYTFGSGTRLTVV.

The J gene is TRBJ2-1, the V gene TRBV29-1; a weak D match, TRBD2 (5 bases). V lost 4 bases to trimming and J lost 7 bases, with 17 bases between them. The CDR3 totals 14 residues. Germline CDR1 is SQVTM and CDR2 is ANQGSEA. The CDR3 here is CSVVSASPLNEQFF. CDR3 nucleotide sequence: TGCAGCGTTGTTTCGGCTAGCCCTTTAAATGAGCAGTTCTTC.

V usage is TRBV12-3 or TRBV12-4 and J usage is TRBJ1-1, with D hard to call. CDR3 length equals 11 residues. V was cut by 7 bases and J by 8 bases, with 11 bases left in between. The CDR3 loop reads CASMSLAEAFF. In DNA form, the CDR3 reads TGTGCCAGCATGTCCCTAGCCGAAGCTTTCTTT.

This chain connects TRBV4-1 to TRBJ1-6, with D possibly matching TRBD1 (6 bases). Germline V gene data show CDR1 as MGHRA and CDR2 as YSYEKL. Between the trimmed V and J ends, which lost 3 bases and 1 base, there was a span of 13 bases. The CDR3 spans 17 residues. As DNA, the CDR3 is TGCGCCAGCAGCCACGCTAGGGGGGCATCCTATAATTCACCCCTCCACTTT. This gives the protein CASSHARGASYNSPLHF.

The chain employs TRBV12-3 or TRBV12-4 and TRBJ2-5, with D tentatively TRBD1 (5 bases). Trimming shortened V by 6 bases and J by 4 bases, and 9 bases separated the two germline ends. The CDR3 extends over 12 amino acids. The DNA for the CDR3 is TGTGCCAGCAGCGGACAAGGAGAGACCCAGTACTTC. Translated: CASSGQGETQYF.